This T cell receptor (beta chain) appears in the sequencing data of a study of blood T cell repertoires in COVID-19. About the study: The origin of the acute and convalescent COVID-19 samples was the United States, Italy and Spain. The cDNA or gDNA used as material had been derived from T cells, B-cell-depleted T cells, or PBMCs.

Authors' data handling: Amplified reference gene primers provided the basis for estimating nucleated cell counts. Sequencing was performed with immunoSEQ multiplex PCR; in TCRdb, only in-frame clones are kept and a portion is missing. V and J calls and clone size are those listed in that table; D and trimming were worked out from the DNA. The sample has tens of thousands of clones, around 89% seen once. CDR1 is SGHTA and CDR2 is FQGNSA in the germline V gene. The CDR3 runs to 14 residues. Trimming took 5 bases from V and 7 from J; bases not matched to a gene: 8. The chain is built from TRBV7-2 and TRBJ2-1, with 7 bases aligning to TRBD2. This sequence originates from a woman of 80 years or more with active COVID-19. The material sequenced was peripheral blood. CDR3 loop: CASSPRVGGNEQFF. CDR3 in DNA: TGTGCCAGCAGCCCTAGAGTGGGGGGGAATGAGCAGTTCTTC.